This TCR beta chain was sequenced for a study of T cells after yellow fever vaccination. Study overall: The fractions with low cell numbers were processed using SMART-Seq v4 Ultra Low Input.

Template-switching 5'RACE yielded the TCR cDNA; a universal primer site and UMIs were added in the process. One entry per CDR3 protein results from TCRdb running MiXCR on the 5' RACE reads. The sample shows about 350,000 distinct CDR3 sequences, 9.5% to 15% of them seen only once. The table lists this clonotype with a few counts. Its target is not known. Germline V lookup: CDR1 DFQATT, CDR2 SNEGSKA (reference sequence). The CDR3 consists of 13 residues. V dropped 5 bases and J dropped 4 bases, with 13 bases sitting between them. Study-level points and caveats: The secondary T-cell response peaked on day 5, not day 15, but was weaker. Reappearance after the booster was observed for most primary-vaccination clones (96% CD4, over 70% CD8).

This chain connects TRBV20-1 to TRBJ2-3, with unresolved D. The sequence was obtained from a young man who received the YFV17D yellow fever vaccine. Sequencing used CD4+ T cells sorted from PBMCs, obtained 15 days after the yellow fever booster vaccination. The CDR3 is CSAPWAGADTQYF. DNA of the CDR3: TGCAGTGCTCCCTGGGCTGGAGCAGATACGCAGTATTTT.